Shown below are 32 T cell receptor beta chains from a single sample sequenced in a study of shared clonotypes between healthy human individuals. Sequenced by immunoSEQ multiplex PCR; TCRdb stores in-frame clones only, minus some. The sample holds 630,000 or so clones, 98% seen once. In the naive CD8 group, cells lacked CD45RO and were positively selected for CCR7, so terminally differentiated effector memory CD45RA+ cells were left out. Sequenced: naive CD8+ T cells sorted from blood. These receptors came from a man aged 25 to 40 in good health.

The gene calls are TRBV27 and TRBJ1-2; D might be TRBD1 (6 bases). Germline CDR1 MNHEY, CDR2 SMNVEV (reference sequence). The CDR3 is made up of 15 amino acids. The ends were cut back, 5 bases at V and 5 bases at J, with 18 bases in the middle. The CDR3, as DNA: TGTGCCAGCAGTGCGTCCAGGGGAGGGGTATATGGCTACACCTTC. It specifies CASSASRGGVYGYTF.

The chain recombines TRBV29-1 with TRBJ2-7; 10 positions agree with TRBD2. With V trimmed by 6 bases and J by 3 bases, 5 bases remained unmatched. The CDR3 is made up of 13 amino acids. CDR1 and CDR2 (germline): SQVTM, ANQGSEA. The CDR3 nucleotides are TGCAGCGTCTTCCCTAGCGGGAGCTACGAGCAGTACTTC. Translation gives CSVFPSGSYEQYF.

This clone was seen a few times. The genes are TRBV7-9 and TRBJ2-7; TRBD2 aligns across 13 bases. J lost 4 bases, V lost 4 bases, and 1 base had no gene match. Germline CDR1 is SEHNR and CDR2 is FQNEAQ (reference sequence). This CDR3 comprises 14 residues. The CDR3 region is CASSSGLAGYEQYF. CDR3 in DNA: TGTGCCAGCAGCTCGGGACTAGCGGGATACGAGCAGTACTTC.

The CDR3 here is CASIPGGTGGRETQYF. CDR3 DNA sequence: TGTGCCAGCATCCCCGGAGGGACAGGGGGCCGGGAGACCCAGTACTTC. This chain links TRBV28 with TRBJ2-5; TRBD1 aligns across 12 bases. The CDR3 is made up of 16 amino acids. Germline CDR1 is MDHEN and CDR2 is SYDVKM. With V trimmed by 7 bases and J by 5 bases, 11 bases remained unmatched.

J is TRBJ2-5 and V is TRBV11-2, with 7 nucleotides matching TRBD1. CDR1 is SGHAT and CDR2 is FQNNGV in the germline V gene. The J segment lost 1 base and the V segment lost 5 bases, leaving 7 bases of the junction unmatched. This CDR3 spans 15 amino acids. CDR3 sequence: CASSQTGSLQETQYF. CDR3 in DNA: TGTGCCAGCAGCCAGACAGGGTCGCTCCAAGAGACCCAGTACTTC.

The chain couples TRBV9 to TRBJ2-5; unclear D gene. V lost 4 bases and J 0 bases, leaving 13 bases between the germline ends. Germline CDR1 and CDR2: SGDLS and YYNGEE. CDR3 length: 15 amino acids. The CDR3 sequence is CASSSRGMDQETQYF. The CDR3 nucleotides read TGTGCCAGCAGCAGTAGAGGTATGGACCAAGAGACCCAGTACTTC.

V is TRBV7-2 and J is TRBJ2-1; TRBD2 is a possible D gene (6 bases). Germline CDR1 reads SGHTA; CDR2 reads FQGNSA. The CDR3 has 14 residues. Trimming stripped 7 bases from V and 5 bases from J, with 15 bases between. CDR3 residues: CASTSWGLNNEQFF. The CDR3 region has the DNA TGTGCCAGCACCTCTTGGGGACTTAACAATGAGCAGTTCTTC.

This clone was recorded only once. This sequence joins TRBV27 and TRBJ2-7, with D possibly matching TRBD1 (6 bases). CDR3 length: 12 residues. In germline, CDR1 is MNHEY, CDR2 SMNVEV (reference sequence). V shed 8 bases and J shed 3 bases, with 11 bases lying between them. CDR3 residues: CASRDTFYEQYF. Written as DNA, the CDR3 is TGTGCCAGCCGGGACACCTTCTACGAGCAGTACTTC.

The chain uses TRBV25-1 and TRBJ2-7; 14 nucleotides agree with TRBD2. Germline V gives CDR1 MGHDK, CDR2 SYGVNS. This CDR3 region has 15 residues. V gave up 5 bases and J gave up 3 bases; unmatched junction bases: 3. CDR3 DNA sequence: TGTGCCAGCAGTACGGGGACTAGCGGGAGCTACGAGCAGTACTTC. Its protein is CASSTGTSGSYEQYF.

This sequence joins TRBV27 and TRBJ2-7, with D hard to call. V was cut by 5 bases and J by 0 bases, with 11 bases left in between. The CDR3 totals 14 residues. Germline-derived CDR1 and CDR2 are MNHEY and SMNVEV (reference sequence). The CDR3 nucleotides are TGTGCCAGCAGTCTGACCTTCAGCTCCTACGAGCAGTACTTC. This translates into CASSLTFSSYEQYF.

In regard to this clone: Other nucleotide sequences in the sample specify the same CDR3. The rearrangement joins TRBV9 to TRBJ2-7; D may match TRBD1 or TRBD2 (5 bases each). V was pared by 2 bases and J by 4 bases, with 10 bases between. This CDR3 contains 13 residues. CDR1 and CDR2 from the germline V gene are SGDLS and YYNGEE. The DNA for the CDR3 is TGTGCCAGCAGCGTGGACGGGGCATACGAGCAGTACTTC. Translating gives CASSVDGAYEQYF.

CDR3 DNA: TGTGCCAGCAGCTCAGGGACTAGCTACGAGCAGTACTTC. This codes for CASSSGTSYEQYF. This chain joins TRBV7-6 and TRBJ2-7; TRBD2 aligns across 8 bases. There are 13 residues in the CDR3. CDR1 is SGHVS, CDR2 FNYEAQ, per germline. The ends lost 4 bases at V and 3 bases at J; junction bases unmatched: 2.

This sequence joins TRBV28 and TRBJ2-2; no clear D gene. V was cut by 5 bases and J by 6 bases, with 16 bases left in between. The CDR3 runs 15 residues. Germline CDR1 reads MDHEN; CDR2 reads SYDVKM. The CDR3 nucleotides read TGTGCCAGCAGTCCCCACTCCCCAGCTGCCGGGGAGCTGTTTTTT. It encodes CASSPHSPAAGELFF. The whole variable domain, filled in from reference TRBV28 and TRBJ2-2, reads DVKVTQSSRYLVKRTGEKVFLECVQDMDHENMFWYRQDPGLGLRLIYFSYDVKMKEKGDIPEGYSVSREKKERFSLILESASTNQTSMYLCASSPHSPAAGELFFGEGSRLTVL.

The chain combines TRBV10-1 with TRBJ2-3; tentatively, D is TRBD1 (6 bases). Between the trimmed V and J ends, which lost 5 bases and 4 bases, there was a span of 13 bases. Germline V CDR1 and CDR2: WNHNN, SYGVQD (reference sequence). This CDR3 has 14 residues. The CDR3 sequence is CASSHQGRADTQYF. As DNA, the CDR3 is TGCGCCAGCAGTCACCAGGGGAGAGCAGATACGCAGTATTTT.

V and J are TRBV10-3 and TRBJ2-7, with D hard to call. The germline V gene has CDR1 ENHRY and CDR2 SYGVKD. V gave up 3 bases and J gave up 0 bases, with 6 bases separating them. The CDR3 length is 13 residues. The CDR3 is CAISDNNSYEQYF. DNA for the CDR3: TGTGCCATCAGTGACAACAACTCCTACGAGCAGTACTTC.

As for this clone: The same CDR3 is also encoded by other DNA sequences in this sample. The V gene is TRBV27, the J gene TRBJ2-1; no clear D gene. From germline, CDR1 is MNHEY and CDR2 SMNVEV (reference sequence). Trimming removed 5 bases at V and 4 bases at J, with 3 bases between. This CDR3 has 11 amino acids. The CDR3 DNA reads TGTGCCAGCAGTCAATACAATGAGCAGTTCTTC. Translation: CASSQYNEQFF.

J is TRBJ2-5 and V is TRBV4-1; 9 bases map to TRBD2. The V segment lost 3 bases and the J segment 2 bases; nucleotides outside the gene matches: 13. Per germline, CDR1 MGHRA and CDR2 YSYEKL. The CDR3 consists of 18 residues. The CDR3 sequence: CASSQAPGASGNQETQYF. The CDR3 coding sequence is TGCGCCAGCAGCCAGGCCCCCGGGGCTAGCGGGAATCAAGAGACCCAGTACTTC.

The J gene is TRBJ2-7, the V gene TRBV29-1; a possible D gene is TRBD1 (5 bases). The length of the CDR3 is 12 residues. V dropped 6 bases and J dropped 4 bases, with 13 bases sitting between them. Germline lookup yields CDR1 SQVTM and CDR2 ANQGSEA. The CDR3 nucleotides read TGCAGCGTCATCTGGGGCGCGTACGAGCAGTACTTC. Amino acids: CSVIWGAYEQYF.

This clone appeared a single time. The chain is built from TRBV2 and TRBJ1-1; D gene uncertain. The CDR3 runs to 13 residues. Germline lookup yields CDR1 SNHLY and CDR2 FYNNEI. Trimming cost V 5 bases and J 0 bases, with 7 bases left between them. DNA of the CDR3: TGTGCCAGCAGTCGACCGTTGAACACTGAAGCTTTCTTT. Residues: CASSRPLNTEAFF.

V usage is TRBV14 and J usage is TRBJ2-3; D is perhaps TRBD1 or TRBD2 (5 bases each). The CDR3 extends over 15 amino acids. Germline V CDR1 and CDR2: SGHDN, FVKESK. V gave up 4 bases and J gave up 6 bases, with 17 bases separating them. The CDR3 DNA follows: TGTGCCAGCAGCCTCGGGACGGTGTGGTGGGATACGCAGTATTTT. It is translated as CASSLGTVWWDTQYF.

V usage is TRBV6-6 and J usage is TRBJ2-3, with no clear D. The CDR3 has 16 amino acids. Germline V gene sequence: CDR1 MNHNY, CDR2 SVGAGI (reference sequence). Trimming took off 4 bases at V and 3 bases at J, with 17 bases between the two ends. CDR3: CASSSNPRALTDTQYF. CDR3 DNA sequence: TGTGCCAGCAGTTCCAATCCCCGGGCCCTGACAGATACGCAGTATTTT.

The V call is TRBV7-9, the J call TRBJ1-1; D may be TRBD1 (6 bases). CDR1 is SEHNR, CDR2 FQNEAQ, per germline (reference sequence). The CDR3 is made up of 15 amino acids. Between the trimmed V and J ends, which lost 4 bases and 1 base, there was a span of 13 bases. As DNA, the CDR3 is TGTGCCAGCAGCTCAAACAGGGTAAAGAACACTGAAGCTTTCTTT. Residues: CASSSNRVKNTEAFF.

The chain recombines TRBV6-5 with TRBJ2-1, with D possibly matching TRBD1 (6 bases). Germline V gene sequence: CDR1 MNHEY, CDR2 SVGAGI. The CDR3 covers 15 residues. Trimming left V 5 bases short and J 6 bases short, with 17 bases between. The CDR3: CASSPTGNQGNEQFF. In DNA form, the CDR3 reads TGTGCCAGCAGTCCAACAGGGAATCAGGGCAATGAGCAGTTCTTC.

The chain employs TRBV7-3 and TRBJ2-5; 7 positions match TRBD2. The CDR3 runs to 14 residues. The trim removed 3 bases at V and 5 bases at J, leaving 6 bases unmatched. Germline V gives CDR1 SGHTA, CDR2 FQGTGA. CDR3 nucleotides: TGTGCCAGCAGCTTCTCAGGGAGGGGCGAGACCCAGTACTTC. Amino acid sequence: CASSFSGRGETQYF. The variable domain in full, completed from reference TRBV7-3 and TRBJ2-5, reads GAGVSQTPSNKVTEKGKYVELRCDPISGHTALYWYRQSLGQGPEFLIYFQGTGAADDSGLPNDRFFAVRPEGSVSTLKIQRTERGDSAVYLCASSFSGRGETQYFGPGTRLLVL.

The V and J genes are TRBV27 and TRBJ2-7; D is possibly TRBD2 (6 bases). The V gene lost 4 bases and the J gene lost 4 bases, with 14 bases spanning the gap. This CDR3 is built from 14 residues. Per germline, CDR1 MNHEY and CDR2 SMNVEV (reference sequence). The CDR3 DNA follows: TGTGCCAGCAGTTGGTCATCGGGAGATTACGAGCAGTACTTC. Residues: CASSWSSGDYEQYF.

The chain has TRBV5-6 and TRBJ1-3; D gene ambiguous. The germline V and J ends were trimmed by 0 bases and 0 bases, with 13 bases remaining between them. The CDR3 contains 17 residues. Germline V gives CDR1 SGHDT, CDR2 YYEEEE. DNA for the CDR3: TGTGCCAGCAGCTTGGAAAGGCAGGTTCGCTCTGGAAACACCATATATTTT. Amino acid sequence: CASSLERQVRSGNTIYF.

The chain links TRBV11-2 to TRBJ2-3; no reliable D call. From germline, CDR1 is SGHAT and CDR2 FQNNGV. The CDR3 contains 12 residues. Trimming shortened V by 4 bases and J by 4 bases, and 6 bases separated the two germline ends. CDR3 region: CASSSKADTQYF. The CDR3 DNA sequence: TGTGCCAGCAGCTCGAAGGCAGATACGCAGTATTTT.

The genes are TRBV29-1 and TRBJ2-1, with 13 positions matching TRBD2. J gave up 4 bases and V 4 bases, and 10 bases lay outside the gene matches. Germline lookup yields CDR1 SQVTM and CDR2 ANQGSEA. This CDR3 contains 17 residues. CDR3: CSVGTSGSPTQYNEQFF. In nucleotides, the CDR3 is TGCAGCGTTGGGACTAGCGGGAGTCCAACACAATACAATGAGCAGTTCTTC.

The table lists this clone with a count of one. This sample includes further DNA sequences coding for the same CDR3. V is TRBV10-1 and J is TRBJ2-7; TRBD1 agrees at 7 bases. The germline V gene encodes CDR1 WNHNN and CDR2 SYGVQD (reference sequence). CDR3 size: 14 residues. With 0 bases clipped from V and 4 bases from J, the junction kept 3 bases outside the gene matches. This CDR3 is CASSESGGAYEQYF. The CDR3 DNA reads as TGCGCCAGCAGTGAGTCAGGGGGCGCATACGAGCAGTACTTC.

The chain employs TRBV15 and TRBJ2-6, with TRBD2 as a possible D gene (7 bases). The V gene lost 0 bases and the J gene lost 1 base, with 13 bases spanning the gap. CDR1 LNHNV and CDR2 YYDKDF come from the germline V gene (reference sequence). This CDR3 is built from 18 residues. The CDR3 here is CATSRDGGGGSGANVLTF. The CDR3 coding sequence is TGTGCCACCAGCAGAGATGGAGGGGGAGGGTCTGGGGCCAACGTCCTGACTTTC.

The rearrangement joins TRBV15 to TRBJ2-2, with TRBD2 identical over 8 bases. The CDR3 extends over 14 amino acids. Germline CDR1 reads LNHNV; CDR2 reads YYDKDF (reference sequence). The junction had 2 bases not matched to a gene; V was cut back by 3 bases and J by 5 bases. The CDR3 nucleotides read TGTGCCACCAGCAGGCGGGGGGCGACCGGGGAGCTGTTTTTT. Translated: CATSRRGATGELFF.

This clone occurred once. The chain is built from TRBV4-1 and TRBJ2-1; maybe TRBD1 (5 bases). The CDR3 contains 16 residues. V dropped 0 bases and J dropped 4 bases, with 13 bases sitting between them. CDR1 MGHRA and CDR2 YSYEKL come from the germline V gene. DNA for the CDR3: TGCGCCAGCAGCCAAGATGCAGGGCTGACTTACAATGAGCAGTTCTTC. Protein sequence: CASSQDAGLTYNEQFF.